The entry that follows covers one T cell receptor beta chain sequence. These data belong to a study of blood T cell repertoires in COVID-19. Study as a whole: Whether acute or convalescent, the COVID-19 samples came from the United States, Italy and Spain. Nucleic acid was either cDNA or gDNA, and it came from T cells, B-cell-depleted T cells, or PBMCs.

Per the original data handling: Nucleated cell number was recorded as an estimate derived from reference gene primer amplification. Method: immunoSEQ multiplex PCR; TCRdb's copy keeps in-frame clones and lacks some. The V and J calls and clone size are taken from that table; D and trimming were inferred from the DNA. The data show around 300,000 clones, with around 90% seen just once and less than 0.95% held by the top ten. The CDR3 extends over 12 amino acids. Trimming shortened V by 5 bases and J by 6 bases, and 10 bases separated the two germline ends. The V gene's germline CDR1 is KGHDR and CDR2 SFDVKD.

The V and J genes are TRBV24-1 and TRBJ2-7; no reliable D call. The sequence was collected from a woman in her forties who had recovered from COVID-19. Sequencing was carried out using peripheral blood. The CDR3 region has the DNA TGTGCCACCAGTGCCGGCACGGGCGAGCAGTACTTC. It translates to CATSAGTGEQYF.